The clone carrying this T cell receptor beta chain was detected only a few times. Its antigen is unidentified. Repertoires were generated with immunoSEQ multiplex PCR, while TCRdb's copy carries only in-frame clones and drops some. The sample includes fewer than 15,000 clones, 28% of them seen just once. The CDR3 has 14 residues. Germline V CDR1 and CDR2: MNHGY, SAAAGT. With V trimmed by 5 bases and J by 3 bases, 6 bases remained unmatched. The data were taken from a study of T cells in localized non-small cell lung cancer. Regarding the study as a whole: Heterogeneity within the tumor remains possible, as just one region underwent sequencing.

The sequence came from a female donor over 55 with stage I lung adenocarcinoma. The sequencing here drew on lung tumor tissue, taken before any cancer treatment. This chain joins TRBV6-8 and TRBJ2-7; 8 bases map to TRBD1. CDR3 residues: CASSPVGQGYEQYF. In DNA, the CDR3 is TGTGCCAGCAGTCCCGTCGGACAGGGCTACGAGCAGTACTTC.